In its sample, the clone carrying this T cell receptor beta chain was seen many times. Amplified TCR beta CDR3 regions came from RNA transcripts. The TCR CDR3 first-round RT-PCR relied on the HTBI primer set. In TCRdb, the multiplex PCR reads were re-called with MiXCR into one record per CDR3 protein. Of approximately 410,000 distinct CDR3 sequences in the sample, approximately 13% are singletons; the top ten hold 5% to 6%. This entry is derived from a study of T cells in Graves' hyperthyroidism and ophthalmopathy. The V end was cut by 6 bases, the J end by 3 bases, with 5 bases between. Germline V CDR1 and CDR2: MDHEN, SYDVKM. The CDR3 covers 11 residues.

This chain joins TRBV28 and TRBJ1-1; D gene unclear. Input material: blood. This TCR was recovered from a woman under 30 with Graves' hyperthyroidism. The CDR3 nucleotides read TGTGCCAGCAGGCGGGACACTGAAGCTTTCTTT. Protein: CASRRDTEAFF.